This T cell receptor (beta chain) was identified in a study of shared clonotypes between healthy human individuals. On the study more broadly: Donors consisted of two women and a few men between 18 and 49.

Sorted-subset replicate PCRs used around 220 ng DNA, roughly 28,000 T cell genomes. The table came from immunoSEQ multiplex PCR; TCRdb's copy has only in-frame clones and leaves some out. The sample includes around 1.4 million clones, approximately 98.5% of them seen just once. Material: naive CD4+ T cells sorted from blood. Subset denoted: CD45RA+ positively selected. The TCR originated in a young man in good health.

DNA for the CDR3: TGTGCCAGCGCAGGGCACGATACCGGCCAAGAGACCCAGTACTTC. It yields the protein CASAGHDTGQETQYF. The rearrangement joins TRBV28 to TRBJ2-5; TRBD1 is a possible D gene (5 bases). Looked up from germline, CDR1 is MDHEN and CDR2 is SYDVKM. Trimming took off 8 bases at V and 1 base at J, with 17 bases between the two ends. This CDR3 comprises 15 residues.